These T cell receptor beta chains were read from a single sample in a study of siplizumab effects on memory and regulatory T cells. Assay used: immunoSEQ multiplex PCR; TCRdb lists only in-frame clones, some missing. This table has approximately 100,000 clones, 85% to 95% appearing once. Sequencing was done on a sample of Tregs sorted from blood. These receptors all come from a human donor in good health. The CDR3 runs from the conserved cysteine through the conserved F or W. A D gene is named only where the DNA matches it firmly. Rows may omit the clone size; those that give it use once, few, many or a size class.

v_gene: TRBV5-1; j_gene: TRBJ1-1; abundance: -; d_gene: -; CDR3aa: CASSFTYNPNTEAFF; CDR3nt: TGCGCCAGCAGCTTTACCTACAACCCGAACACTGAAGCTTTCTTT
v_gene: TRBV2; j_gene: TRBJ2-1; abundance: -; d_gene: TRBD1; CDR3aa: CASSPTGYNEQFF; CDR3nt: TGTGCCAGCAGTCCGACAGGGTACAATGAGCAGTTCTTC
v_gene: TRBV28; j_gene: TRBJ1-1; abundance: -; d_gene: -; CDR3aa: CASNFGGAFF; CDR3nt: TGTGCCAGCAATTTTGGGGGGGCTTTCTTT
v_gene: TRBV5-1; j_gene: TRBJ2-1; abundance: -; d_gene: TRBD1; CDR3aa: CASSLSGQGGDEQFF; CDR3nt: TGCGCCAGCAGCCTCTCGGGACAGGGTGGCGATGAGCAGTTCTTC
v_gene: TRBV28; j_gene: TRBJ1-1; abundance: once; d_gene: -; CDR3aa: CASSSQGYTEAFF; CDR3nt: TGTGCCAGCAGTTCTCAGGGTTACACTGAAGCTTTCTTT
v_gene: TRBV9; j_gene: TRBJ2-1; abundance: -; d_gene: TRBD2; CDR3aa: CASSAGFGAGPYNEQFF; CDR3nt: TGTGCCAGCAGCGCCGGGTTTGGAGCGGGGCCCTACAATGAGCAGTTCTTC
v_gene: TRBV28; j_gene: TRBJ2-3; abundance: -; d_gene: -; CDR3aa: CASSFSDTQYF; CDR3nt: TGTGCCAGCAGTTTCTCCGATACGCAGTATTTT
v_gene: TRBV11-3; j_gene: TRBJ2-1; abundance: -; d_gene: -; CDR3aa: CASSPSGQYNEQFF; CDR3nt: TGTGCCAGCAGCCCCAGCGGACAATACAATGAGCAGTTCTTC
v_gene: TRBV5-5; j_gene: TRBJ1-5; abundance: -; d_gene: TRBD1; CDR3aa: CASSLVGTGSGQPQHF; CDR3nt: TGTGCCAGCAGCTTGGTCGGGACAGGGTCGGGCCAGCCCCAGCATTTT
v_gene: TRBV5-1; j_gene: TRBJ2-3; abundance: -; d_gene: -; CDR3aa: CASSHTSGPDTQYF; CDR3nt: TGCGCCAGCAGCCATACTAGTGGGCCAGATACGCAGTATTTT
v_gene: TRBV4-1; j_gene: TRBJ2-1; abundance: -; d_gene: TRBD2; CDR3aa: CASSPRVSGGIHEQFF; CDR3nt: TGCGCCAGCAGCCCGCGGGTTAGCGGGGGGATTCATGAGCAGTTCTTC
v_gene: TRBV7-9; j_gene: TRBJ2-7; abundance: -; d_gene: -; CDR3aa: CASSLARTKYYEQYF; CDR3nt: TGTGCCAGCAGCTTAGCCCGGACCAAATACTACGAGCAGTACTTC
v_gene: TRBV5-4; j_gene: TRBJ1-1; abundance: -; d_gene: -; CDR3aa: CASSPPFRTQNLEAFF; CDR3nt: TGTGCCAGCAGCCCGCCCTTCAGAACCCAGAACCTTGAAGCTTTCTTT
v_gene: TRBV5-1; j_gene: TRBJ2-7; abundance: -; d_gene: -; CDR3aa: CASSPLLELGEQYF; CDR3nt: TGCGCCAGCAGCCCGTTATTAGAACTGGGCGAGCAGTACTTC